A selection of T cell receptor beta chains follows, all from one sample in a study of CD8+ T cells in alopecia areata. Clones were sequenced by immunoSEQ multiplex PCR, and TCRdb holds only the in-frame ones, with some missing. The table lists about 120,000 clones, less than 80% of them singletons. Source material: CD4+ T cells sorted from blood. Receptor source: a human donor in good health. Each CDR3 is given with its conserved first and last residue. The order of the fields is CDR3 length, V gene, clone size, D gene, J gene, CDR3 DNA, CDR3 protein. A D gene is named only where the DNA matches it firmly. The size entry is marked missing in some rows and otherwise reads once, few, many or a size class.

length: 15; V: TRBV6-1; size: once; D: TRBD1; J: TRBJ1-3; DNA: TGTGCCAGCAGCAGATGGACAGGGTCTGGAAACACCATATATTTT; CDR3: CASSRWTGSGNTIYF
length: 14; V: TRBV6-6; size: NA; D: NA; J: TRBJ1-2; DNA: TGTGCCAGCAGCCAACAATCAGGGAACTATGGCTACACCTTC; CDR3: CASSQQSGNYGYTF
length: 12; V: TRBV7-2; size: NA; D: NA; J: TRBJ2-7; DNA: TGTGCCAGCAGCTTAGCCTTTCAGGAGCAGTACTTC; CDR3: CASSLAFQEQYF
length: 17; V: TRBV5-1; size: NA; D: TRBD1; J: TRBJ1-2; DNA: TGCGCCAGCAGCTTGGGCTACGGGACAGGGACGGACTATGGCTACACCTTC; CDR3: CASSLGYGTGTDYGYTF
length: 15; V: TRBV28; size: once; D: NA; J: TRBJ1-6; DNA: TGTGCCAGCATATCCCCAGGGTCGAGGAATTCACCCCTCCACTTT; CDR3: CASISPGSRNSPLHF
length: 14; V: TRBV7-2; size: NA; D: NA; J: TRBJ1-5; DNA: TGTGCCAGCAGCCATGCATACGGCAATCAGCCCCAGCATTTT; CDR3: CASSHAYGNQPQHF
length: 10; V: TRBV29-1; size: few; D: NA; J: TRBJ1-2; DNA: TGCAGCGTAGAGACATTAGGGGACACCTTC; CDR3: CSVETLGDTF
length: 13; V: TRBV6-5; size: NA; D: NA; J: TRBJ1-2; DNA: TGTGCCAGCAGTCCGGAGAGGACCTATGGCTACACCTTC; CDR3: CASSPERTYGYTF
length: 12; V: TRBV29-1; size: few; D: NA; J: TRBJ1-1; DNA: TGCAGCGTTGGACAGTTCAACACTGAAGCTTTCTTT; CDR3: CSVGQFNTEAFF
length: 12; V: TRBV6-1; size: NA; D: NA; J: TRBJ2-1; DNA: TGTGCCATCCTTGACGACATCAATGAGCAGTTCTTC; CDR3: CAILDDINEQFF
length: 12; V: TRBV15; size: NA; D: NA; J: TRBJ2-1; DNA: TGTGCCACCGGGGGGAACTACAATGAGCAGTTCTTC; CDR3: CATGGNYNEQFF
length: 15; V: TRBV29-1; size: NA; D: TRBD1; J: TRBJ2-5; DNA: TGCAGCGTCGCCTCAGTCGGGTCAGGGGGAGAGACCCAGTACTTC; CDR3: CSVASVGSGGETQYF
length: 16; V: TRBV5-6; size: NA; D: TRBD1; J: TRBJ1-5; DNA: TGTGCCAGCAGCCCCGGGACAGGGGGCGCGGAGCAGCCCCAGCATTTT; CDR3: CASSPGTGGAEQPQHF
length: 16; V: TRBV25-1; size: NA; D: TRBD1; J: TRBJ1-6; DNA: TGTGCCAGCAGTGAATTATTCGACCAGGGGGGTTCACCCCTCCACTTT; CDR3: CASSELFDQGGSPLHF
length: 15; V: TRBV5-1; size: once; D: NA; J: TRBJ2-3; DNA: TGCGCCAGCAGCTGGTCGGGGGGCCGGACAGATACGCAGTATTTT; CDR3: CASSWSGGRTDTQYF
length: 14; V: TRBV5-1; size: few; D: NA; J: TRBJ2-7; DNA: TGCGCCAGCAGCTTGGAAAGCAGCGGGTCCGAGCAGTACTTC; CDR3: CASSLESSGSEQYF
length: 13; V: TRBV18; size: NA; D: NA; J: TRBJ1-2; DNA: TGTGCCAGCTCCCAGGGTTTTAACTATGGCTACACCTTC; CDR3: CASSQGFNYGYTF
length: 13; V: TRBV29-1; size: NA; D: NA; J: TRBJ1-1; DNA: TGCAGCGTTGATCCGGGGGTAAAAACTGAAGCTTTCTTT; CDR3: CSVDPGVKTEAFF
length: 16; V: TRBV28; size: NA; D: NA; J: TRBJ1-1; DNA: TGTGCCAGCAGTTCGCCCACCCGACCCGGAAACACTGAAGCTTTCTTT; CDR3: CASSSPTRPGNTEAFF
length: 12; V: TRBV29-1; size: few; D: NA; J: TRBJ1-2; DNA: TGCAGCGGATTTAGGGGCAACTATGGCTACACCTTC; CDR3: CSGFRGNYGYTF
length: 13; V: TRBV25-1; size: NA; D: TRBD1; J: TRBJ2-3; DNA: TGTGCCAGCAGAAGACAGGGCCTCGATACGCAGTATTTT; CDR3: CASRRQGLDTQYF
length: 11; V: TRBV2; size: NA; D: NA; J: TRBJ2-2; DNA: TGTGCCAGGGGATCTGGCGGGGAGCTGTTTTTT; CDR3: CARGSGGELFF
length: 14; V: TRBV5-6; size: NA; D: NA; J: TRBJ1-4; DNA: TGTGCCAGCAGCTTGTCGGGGACTGGCGAAAAACTGTTTTTT; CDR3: CASSLSGTGEKLFF
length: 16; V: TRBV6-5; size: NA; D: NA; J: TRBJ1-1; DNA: TGTGCCAGCAGTTACGATATTTTCAGGGTTAACACTGAAGCTTTCTTT; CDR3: CASSYDIFRVNTEAFF
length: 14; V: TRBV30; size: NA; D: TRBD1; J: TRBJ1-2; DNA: TGTGCCTGGAGTAACACAGGGGCGAACTATGGCTACACCTTC; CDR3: CAWSNTGANYGYTF
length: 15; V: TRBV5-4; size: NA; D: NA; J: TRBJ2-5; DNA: TGTGCCAGCAGCTGGCCGGGGGCGCCTCAAGAGACCCAGTACTTC; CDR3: CASSWPGAPQETQYF
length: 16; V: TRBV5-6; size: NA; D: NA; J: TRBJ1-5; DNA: TGTGCCAGCAGCTTGTGGTGGGGCGGTAGCAATCAGCCCCAGCATTTT; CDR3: CASSLWWGGSNQPQHF
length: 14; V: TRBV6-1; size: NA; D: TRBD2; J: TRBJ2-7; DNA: TGTGCCAGCAGGGCTAGCGGGGTTCCCTACGAGCAGTACTTC; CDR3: CASRASGVPYEQYF
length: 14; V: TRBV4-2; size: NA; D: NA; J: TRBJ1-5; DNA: TGTGCCAGCAGCCAAGAAGGAGGGTCTCGGCCCCAGCATTTT; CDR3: CASSQEGGSRPQHF
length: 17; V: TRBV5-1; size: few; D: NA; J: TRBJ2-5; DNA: TGCGCCAGCAGCCCCACTAGACAGGCTTCCAGCCAAGAGACCCAGTACTTC; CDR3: CASSPTRQASSQETQYF
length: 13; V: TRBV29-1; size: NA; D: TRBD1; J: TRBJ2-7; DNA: TGCAGCGTTCTCGGGACAGGGGCCTACGAGCAGTACTTC; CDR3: CSVLGTGAYEQYF
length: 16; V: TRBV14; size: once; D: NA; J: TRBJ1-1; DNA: TGTGCCAGCAGCCCCGGGAAGAGACCTATGAACACTGAAGCTTTCTTT; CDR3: CASSPGKRPMNTEAFF
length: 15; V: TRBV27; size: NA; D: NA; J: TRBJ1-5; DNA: TGTGCCAGCAGTTTAGTGGGCAATTGGGATGCGCCCCAGCATTTT; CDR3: CASSLVGNWDAPQHF
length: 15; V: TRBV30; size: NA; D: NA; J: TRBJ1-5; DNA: TGTGCCTGGAGTATCGCCGGGGCGAGCAATCAGCCCCAGCATTTT; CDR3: CAWSIAGASNQPQHF
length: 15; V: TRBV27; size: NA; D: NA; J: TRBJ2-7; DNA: TGTGCCAGCAGTACCCGACAGCGGTCGGGATACGAGCAGTACTTC; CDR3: CASSTRQRSGYEQYF
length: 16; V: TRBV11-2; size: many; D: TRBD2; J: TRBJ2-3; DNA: TGTGCCAGCAGCAGGGGGACTAGCGGGGTCACAGATACGCAGTATTTT; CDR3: CASSRGTSGVTDTQYF
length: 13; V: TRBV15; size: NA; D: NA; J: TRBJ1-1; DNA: TGTGCCACCAGCACAGAGATGAACACTGAAGCTTTCTTT; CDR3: CATSTEMNTEAFF
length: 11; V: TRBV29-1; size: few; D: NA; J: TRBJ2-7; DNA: TGCAGCGTTTCCCTGATGGGGGAGCAGTACTTC; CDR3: CSVSLMGEQYF
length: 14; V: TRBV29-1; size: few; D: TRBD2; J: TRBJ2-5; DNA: TGCAGCGTTGAATGGGCTAGCGGTCAAGAGACCCAGTACTTC; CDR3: CSVEWASGQETQYF
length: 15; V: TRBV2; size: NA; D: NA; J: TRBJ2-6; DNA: TGTGCCAGCAGTGGGAGAGTCTCTGGGGCCAACGTCCTGACTTTC; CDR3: CASSGRVSGANVLTF
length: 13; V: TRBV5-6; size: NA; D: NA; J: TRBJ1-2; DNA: TGTGCCAGCAGCGCCAGGGTAGGGTATGGCTACACCTTC; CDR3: CASSARVGYGYTF
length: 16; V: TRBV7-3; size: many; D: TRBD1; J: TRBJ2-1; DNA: TGTGCCAGCAGCTTAAGGTCCGGACAGGGGTACAATGAGCAGTTCTTC; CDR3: CASSLRSGQGYNEQFF
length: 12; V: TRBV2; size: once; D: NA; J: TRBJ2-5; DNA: TGTGCCACCGCCCTCCAGGGGGAGACCCAGTACTTC; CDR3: CATALQGETQYF
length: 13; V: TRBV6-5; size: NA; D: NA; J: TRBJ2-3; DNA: TGTGCCAGCAGTTACACCCGGACAGATACGCAGTATTTT; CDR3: CASSYTRTDTQYF
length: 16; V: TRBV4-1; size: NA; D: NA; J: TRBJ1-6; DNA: TGCGCCAGCAGCCAAGTTTCAGGTCATGAGGGTTCACCCCTCCACTTT; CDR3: CASSQVSGHEGSPLHF
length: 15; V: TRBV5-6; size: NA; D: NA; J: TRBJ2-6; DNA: TGTGCCAGCAGCTTTAGTCCTACTGGGGCCAACGTCCTGACTTTC; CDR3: CASSFSPTGANVLTF
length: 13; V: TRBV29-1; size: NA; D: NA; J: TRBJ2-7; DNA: TGCAGCGTTGAGAGCCCGGGGACCTACGAGCAGTACTTC; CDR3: CSVESPGTYEQYF
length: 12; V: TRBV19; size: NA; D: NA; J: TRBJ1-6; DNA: TGTGCCAGTAGATCAGGGGACTCACCCCTCCACTTT; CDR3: CASRSGDSPLHF
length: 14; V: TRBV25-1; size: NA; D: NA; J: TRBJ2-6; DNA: TGTGCCAGCAGATCTACGTCAGGGGCCAACGTCCTGACTTTC; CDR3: CASRSTSGANVLTF
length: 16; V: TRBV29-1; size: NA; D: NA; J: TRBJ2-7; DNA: TGCAGCGCCAGTATAGGCAGGCCACGGGGATCTGGAGAGCAGTACTTC; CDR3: CSASIGRPRGSGEQYF
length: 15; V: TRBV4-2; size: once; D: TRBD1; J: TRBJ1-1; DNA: TGTGCCAGCAGCCCCGGGGACAGCGAGAACACTGAAGCTTTCTTT; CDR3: CASSPGDSENTEAFF
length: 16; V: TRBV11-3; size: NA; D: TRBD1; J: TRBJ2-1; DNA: TGTGCCAGCAGCGCCCAGGGACAGGCAAGTATCAATGAGCAGTTCTTC; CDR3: CASSAQGQASINEQFF
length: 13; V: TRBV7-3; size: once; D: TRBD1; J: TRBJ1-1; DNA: TGTGCCAGCAGCTCCGGGACAGGGGGCACAGCTTTCTTT; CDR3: CASSSGTGGTAFF
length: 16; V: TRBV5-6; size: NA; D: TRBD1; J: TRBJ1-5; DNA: TGTGCCAGCAGCTCTACCGGGACAGGGCCCAATCAGCCCCAGCATTTT; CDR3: CASSSTGTGPNQPQHF
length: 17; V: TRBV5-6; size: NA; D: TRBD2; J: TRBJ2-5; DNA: TGTGCCAGCAGCTTGGTCGCGGGGGGGCCAGGGGAAGAGACCCAGTACTTC; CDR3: CASSLVAGGPGEETQYF